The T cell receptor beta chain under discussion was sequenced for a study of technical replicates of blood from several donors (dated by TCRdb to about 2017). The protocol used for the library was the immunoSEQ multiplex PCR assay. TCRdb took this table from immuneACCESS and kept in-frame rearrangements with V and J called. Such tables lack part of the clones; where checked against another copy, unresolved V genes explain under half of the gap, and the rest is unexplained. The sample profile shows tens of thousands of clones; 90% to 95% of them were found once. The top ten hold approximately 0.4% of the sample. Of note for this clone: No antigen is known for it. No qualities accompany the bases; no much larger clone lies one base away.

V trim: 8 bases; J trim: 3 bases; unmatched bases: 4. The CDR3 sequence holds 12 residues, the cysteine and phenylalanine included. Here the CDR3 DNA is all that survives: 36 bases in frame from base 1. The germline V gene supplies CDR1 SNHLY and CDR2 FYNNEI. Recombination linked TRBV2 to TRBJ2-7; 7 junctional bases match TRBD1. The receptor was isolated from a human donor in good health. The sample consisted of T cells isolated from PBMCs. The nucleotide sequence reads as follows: TGTGCCAGCTACAGGGGAAACTACGAGCAGTACTTC. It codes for CASYRGNYEQYF.